This T cell receptor beta chain was obtained from a study of T cell repertoires in cytomegalovirus infection. Study in general: It was the public TCR beta signatures that indicated both CMV infection and matching HLA type. Study-wide findings and caveats: Dominating the ex vivo response were TCR beta clonotypes that were CMV-specific and HLA-C-restricted.

Comments on this clonotype: Its antigen is still unknown.

The CDR3 spans 15 residues. V was pared by 6 bases and J by 4 bases, with 15 bases between. Looked up from germline, CDR1 is KGHDR and CDR2 is SFDVKD. TCRdb ran MiXCR on the reads and lists one entry per CDR3 protein. The top ten hold approximately 24% of the sample, which has approximately 550,000 distinct CDR3 sequences, 15% to 20% seen once. This TCR derives from a human donor in good health (CMV status not recorded). Some clones in this sample may be carry-over from other donors' samples. This chain connects TRBV24-1 to TRBJ2-1; a weak D match, TRBD2 (6 bases). The sample was CD8+ T cells from PBMCs. CDR3 region: CATSRLDSSYNEQFF. In DNA, the CDR3 is TGTGCCACCAGTAGACTAGACAGTTCTTACAATGAGCAGTTCTTC.